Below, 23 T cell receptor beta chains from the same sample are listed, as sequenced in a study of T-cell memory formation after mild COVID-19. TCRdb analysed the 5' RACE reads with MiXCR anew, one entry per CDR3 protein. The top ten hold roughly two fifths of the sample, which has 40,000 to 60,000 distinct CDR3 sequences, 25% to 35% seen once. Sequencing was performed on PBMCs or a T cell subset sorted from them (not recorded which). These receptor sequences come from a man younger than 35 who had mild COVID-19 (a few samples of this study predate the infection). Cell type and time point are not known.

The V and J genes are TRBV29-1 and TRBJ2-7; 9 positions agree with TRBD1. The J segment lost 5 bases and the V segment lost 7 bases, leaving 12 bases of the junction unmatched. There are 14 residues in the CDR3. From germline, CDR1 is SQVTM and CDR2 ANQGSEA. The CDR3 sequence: CSAFSDRGTNEQYF. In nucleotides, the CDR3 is TGCAGCGCATTCTCGGACAGGGGAACGAACGAGCAGTACTTC.

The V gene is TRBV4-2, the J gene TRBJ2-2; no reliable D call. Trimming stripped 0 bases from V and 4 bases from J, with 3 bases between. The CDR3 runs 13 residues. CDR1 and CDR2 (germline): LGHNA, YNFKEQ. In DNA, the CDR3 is TGTGCCAGCAGCCAAGAACCCACCGGGGAGCTGTTTTTT. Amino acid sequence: CASSQEPTGELFF.

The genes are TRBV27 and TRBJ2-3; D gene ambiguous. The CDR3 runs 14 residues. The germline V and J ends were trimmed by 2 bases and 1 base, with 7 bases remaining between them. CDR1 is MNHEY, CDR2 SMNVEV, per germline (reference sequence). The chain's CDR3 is CASSLGPGTDTQYF. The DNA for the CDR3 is TGTGCCAGCAGTTTAGGGCCGGGCACAGATACGCAGTATTTT.

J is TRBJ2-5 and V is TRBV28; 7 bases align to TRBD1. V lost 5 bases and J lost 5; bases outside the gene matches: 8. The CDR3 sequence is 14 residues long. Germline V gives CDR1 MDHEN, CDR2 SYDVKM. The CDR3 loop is CASSDRGGDETQYF. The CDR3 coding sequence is TGTGCCAGCAGTGACAGAGGGGGCGATGAGACCCAGTACTTC.

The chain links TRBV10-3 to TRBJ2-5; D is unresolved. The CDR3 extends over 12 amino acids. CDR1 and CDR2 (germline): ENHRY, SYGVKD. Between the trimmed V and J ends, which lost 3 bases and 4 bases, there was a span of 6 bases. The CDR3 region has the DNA TGTGCCATCAGTGAAAATTTAGAGACCCAGTACTTC. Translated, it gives CAISENLETQYF.

The CDR3 protein is CASSQDGPGQPAAPQHF. CDR3 nucleotide sequence: TGTGCCAGCAGCCAAGATGGTCCGGGACAGCCTGCTGCGCCCCAGCATTTT. V gene TRBV4-2 combines with J gene TRBJ1-5; 7 bases line up with TRBD1. The CDR3 covers 17 residues. Unmatched junction bases numbered 14, after V lost 0 bases and J lost 9 bases. Germline CDR1 and CDR2: LGHNA and YNFKEQ.

This CDR3 reads CASSEGGETQYF. The CDR3 coding sequence is TGTGCCAGCAGCGAGGGGGGGGAGACCCAGTACTTC. This chain uses TRBV9 with TRBJ2-5, with D maybe TRBD2 (7 bases). CDR3 length: 12 residues. V was pared by 3 bases and J by 5 bases, with 8 bases between. Germline values: CDR1 SGDLS, CDR2 YYNGEE. The entire variable domain, with the rest obtained from reference TRBV9 and TRBJ2-5, is as follows: DSGVTQTPKHLITATGQRVTLRCSPRSGDLSVYWYQQSLDQGLQFLIQYYNGEERAKGNILERFSAQQFPDLHSELNLSSLELGDSALYFCASSEGGETQYFGPGTRLLVL.

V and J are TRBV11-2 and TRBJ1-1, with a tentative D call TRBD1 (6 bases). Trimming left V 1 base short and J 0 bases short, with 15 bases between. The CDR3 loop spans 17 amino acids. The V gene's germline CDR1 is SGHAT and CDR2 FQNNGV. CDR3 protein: CASSLAADRIMNTEAFF. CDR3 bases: TGTGCCAGCAGCTTAGCTGCGGACAGAATAATGAACACTGAAGCTTTCTTT.

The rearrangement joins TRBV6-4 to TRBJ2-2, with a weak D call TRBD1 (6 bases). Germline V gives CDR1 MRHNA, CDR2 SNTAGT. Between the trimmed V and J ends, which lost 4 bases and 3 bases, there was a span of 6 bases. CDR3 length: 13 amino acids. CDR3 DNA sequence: TGTGCCAGCAGTGGACAGGACACCGGGGAGCTGTTTTTT. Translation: CASSGQDTGELFF.

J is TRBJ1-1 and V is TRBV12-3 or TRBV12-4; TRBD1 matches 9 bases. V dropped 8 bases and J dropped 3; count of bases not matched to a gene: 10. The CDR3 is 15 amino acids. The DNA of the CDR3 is TGTGCCAGCTCGGGCCCCCGACAGGGGGACACTGAAGCTTTCTTT. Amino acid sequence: CASSGPRQGDTEAFF.

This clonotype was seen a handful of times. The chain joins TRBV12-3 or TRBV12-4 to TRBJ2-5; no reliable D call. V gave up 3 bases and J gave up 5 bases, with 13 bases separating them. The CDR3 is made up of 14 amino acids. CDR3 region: CASSFGGGVETQYF. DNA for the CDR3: TGTGCCAGCAGTTTTGGTGGTGGGGTGGAGACCCAGTACTTC.

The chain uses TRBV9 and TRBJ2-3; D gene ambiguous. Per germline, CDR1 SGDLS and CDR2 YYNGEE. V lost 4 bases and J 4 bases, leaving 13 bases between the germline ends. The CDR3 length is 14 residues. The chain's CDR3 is CASSPPPGPDTQYF. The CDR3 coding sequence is TGTGCCAGCAGCCCGCCGCCAGGACCAGATACGCAGTATTTT.

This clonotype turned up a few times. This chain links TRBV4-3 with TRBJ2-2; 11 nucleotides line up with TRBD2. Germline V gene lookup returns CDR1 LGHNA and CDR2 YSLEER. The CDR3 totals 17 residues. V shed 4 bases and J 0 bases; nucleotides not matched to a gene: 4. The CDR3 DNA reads TGCGCCAGCAGCCGGACTAGCGGGCGGACGAACACCGGGGAGCTGTTTTTT. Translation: CASSRTSGRTNTGELFF.

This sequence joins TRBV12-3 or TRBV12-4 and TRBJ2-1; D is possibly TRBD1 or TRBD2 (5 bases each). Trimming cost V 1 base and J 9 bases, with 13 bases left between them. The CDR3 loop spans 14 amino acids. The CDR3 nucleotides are TGTGCCAGCAGTTTAGGGGGACCTCAGAGTGAGCAGTTCTTC. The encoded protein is CASSLGGPQSEQFF.

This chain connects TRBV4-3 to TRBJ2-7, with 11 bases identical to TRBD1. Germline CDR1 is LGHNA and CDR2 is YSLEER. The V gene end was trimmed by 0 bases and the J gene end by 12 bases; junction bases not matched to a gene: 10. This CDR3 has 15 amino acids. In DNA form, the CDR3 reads TGCGCCAGCAGCCAAGATCTTTTGGGACAGGGGGTCTGGTACTTC. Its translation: CASSQDLLGQGVWYF.

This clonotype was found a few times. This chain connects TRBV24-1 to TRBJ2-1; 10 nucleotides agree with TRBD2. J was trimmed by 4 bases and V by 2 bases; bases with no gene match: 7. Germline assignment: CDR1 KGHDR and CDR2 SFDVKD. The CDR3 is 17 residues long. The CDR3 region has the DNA TGTGCCACCAGTGATTCTGGGACTAGCGCAGTTTACAATGAGCAGTTCTTC. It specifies CATSDSGTSAVYNEQFF.

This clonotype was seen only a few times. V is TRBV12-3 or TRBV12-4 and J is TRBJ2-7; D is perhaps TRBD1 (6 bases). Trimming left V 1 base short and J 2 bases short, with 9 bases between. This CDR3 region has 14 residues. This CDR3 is CASSLGTEAYEQYF. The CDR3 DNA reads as TGTGCCAGCAGTTTAGGGACAGAGGCCTACGAGCAGTACTTC.

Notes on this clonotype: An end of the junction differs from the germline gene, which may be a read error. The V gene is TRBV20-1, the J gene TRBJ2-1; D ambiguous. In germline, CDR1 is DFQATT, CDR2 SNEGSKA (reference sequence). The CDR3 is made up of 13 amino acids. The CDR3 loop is CSARDPPARFPYF. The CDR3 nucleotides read TGCAGTGCTAGGGATCCCCCGGCGCGGTTCCCGTACTTC.

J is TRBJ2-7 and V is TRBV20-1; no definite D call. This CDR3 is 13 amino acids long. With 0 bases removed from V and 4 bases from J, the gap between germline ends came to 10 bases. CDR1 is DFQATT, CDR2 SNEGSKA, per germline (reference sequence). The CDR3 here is CSARDRGAYEQYV. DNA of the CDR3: TGCAGTGCTAGAGATCGTGGAGCTTACGAGCAGTACGTC.

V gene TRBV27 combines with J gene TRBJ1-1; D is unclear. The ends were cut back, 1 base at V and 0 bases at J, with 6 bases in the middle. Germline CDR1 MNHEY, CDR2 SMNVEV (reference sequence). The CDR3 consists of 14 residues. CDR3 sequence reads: CASSLLAVNTEAFF. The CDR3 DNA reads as TGTGCCAGCAGTTTATTAGCGGTGAACACTGAAGCTTTCTTT.

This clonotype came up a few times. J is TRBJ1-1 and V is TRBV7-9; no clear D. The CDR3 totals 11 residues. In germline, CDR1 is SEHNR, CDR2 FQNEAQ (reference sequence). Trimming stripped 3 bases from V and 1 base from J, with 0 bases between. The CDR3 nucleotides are TGTGCCAGCAGCTTGAACACTGAAGCTTTCTTT. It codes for CASSLNTEAFF.

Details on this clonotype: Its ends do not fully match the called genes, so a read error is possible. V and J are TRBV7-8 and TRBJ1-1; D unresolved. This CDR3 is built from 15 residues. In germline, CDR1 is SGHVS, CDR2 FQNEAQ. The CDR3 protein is CDSSLDRGIYSEAFF. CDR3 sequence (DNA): TGTGACAGCAGCTTAGATAGAGGGATTTACTCAGAAGCTTTCTTT.

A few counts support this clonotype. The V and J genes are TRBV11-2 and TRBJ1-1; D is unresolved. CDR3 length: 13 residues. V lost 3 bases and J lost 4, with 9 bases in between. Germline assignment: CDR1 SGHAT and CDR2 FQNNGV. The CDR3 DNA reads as TGTGCCAGCAGCTTGGGGATGGTCACTGAAGCTTTCTTT. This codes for CASSLGMVTEAFF. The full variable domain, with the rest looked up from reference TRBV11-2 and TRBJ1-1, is EAGVAQSPRYKIIEKRQSVAFWCNPISGHATLYWYQQILGQGPKLLIQFQNNGVVDDSQLPKDRFSAERLKGVDSTLKIQPAKLEDSAVYLCASSLGMVTEAFFGQGTRLTVV.